This T cell receptor (beta chain) was retrieved from a study of blood T cell repertoires in COVID-19. Study summary: COVID-19 samples, acute and convalescent, were from the United States, Italy and Spain. T cells, B-cell-depleted T cells, or PBMCs supplied cDNA or gDNA.

As processed by the authors: Reference gene primers were amplified, and this amplification served to estimate nucleated cell counts. Some clones are missing from TCRdb's copy, which holds only in-frame ones; the method was immunoSEQ multiplex PCR. The DNA gave D and trimming, while V, J and clone size come from that table. The table records some 120,000 clones, approximately 82% of them present only once. Only one count was recorded for this clone. The CDR3 totals 13 residues. The junction had 1 base not matched to a gene; V was cut back by 3 bases and J by 7 bases. Germline V gene data show CDR1 as SGHTA and CDR2 as FQGTGA.

The J gene is TRBJ2-4, the V gene TRBV7-3; 9 bases line up with TRBD1. The sequencing sample was made of peripheral blood. This TCR came from a man aged 55 to 70 with acute or convalescent COVID-19. CDR3 DNA: TGTGCCAGCAGCTTCGGACAGGGGAACATTCAGTACTTC. Its translation is CASSFGQGNIQYF.